This TCR beta chain was profiled in a study of blood T cell repertoires in COVID-19. Study summary: Samples taken during acute and convalescent COVID-19 were collected in the United States, Italy and Spain. T cells, B-cell-depleted T cells, or PBMCs supplied cDNA or gDNA.

Source study methods: Nucleated cell number was recorded as an estimate derived from reference gene primer amplification. Generated by immunoSEQ multiplex PCR, the TCRdb table keeps only in-frame clones and is missing some. That table gives V, J and clone size, and the DNA gave D and trimming. The sample shows under 350,000 clones, approximately 85% of them seen only once. This clone was detected once. The CDR3 is made up of 13 amino acids. Germline-derived CDR1 and CDR2 are SGHRS and YFSETQ. Losses at the gene ends were 3 bases for V and 16 bases for J; bases not matched to a gene: 5. Sequencing was performed on peripheral blood. The receptor was derived from a human donor in a cohort sampled during active COVID-19. The chain uses TRBV5-1 and TRBJ2-1; 15 positions agree with TRBD2. CDR3 sequence (DNA): TGCGCCAGCAGCTCAGGACTAGCGGGGGGGCATTTCTTC. It codes for CASSSGLAGGHFF.